A selection of T cell receptor beta chains follows, all from one sample in a study of a mutant IDH1 vaccine in newly diagnosed glioma. This table comes from immunoSEQ multiplex PCR, and its TCRdb copy is limited to in-frame clones, with some not included. Of approximately 88,000 clones listed, about four fifths are singletons. The material sequenced was PBMCs, taken from a glioma patient treated with radiotherapy, temozolomide or both. The receptors were gathered from a man in his forties with glioma. Both conserved end residues are part of each CDR3.

J gene | V gene | CDR3 protein
TRBJ2-5 | TRBV7-2 | CASSFRIETQYF
TRBJ2-3 | TRBV10-3 | CAISAPLARGGDTQYF
TRBJ2-7 | TRBV9 | CASSAGQVPYEQYF
TRBJ2-5 | TRBV12-1 | CASSSPTSGKAQETQYF
TRBJ2-1 | TRBV2 | CASSRQGEAKQFF
TRBJ2-7 | TRBV10-3 | CATMPGQLYEQYF
TRBJ2-5 | TRBV28 | CASSLGGLSRETQYF
TRBJ2-5 | TRBV7-2 | CASSLVGGRFPQETQYF
TRBJ2-2 | TRBV7-9 | CASPSGAGVGELFF
TRBJ2-1 | TRBV10-1 | CASARDRLLSSYNEQFF
TRBJ2-7 | TRBV12-5 | CASGRDARRQVF
TRBJ2-7 | TRBV18 | CASSPGLAEQYF
TRBJ2-5 | TRBV5-1 | CASSYGTRKETQYF
TRBJ2-3 | TRBV5-1 | CASSSGLAGGTSTDTQYF
TRBJ2-5 | TRBV28 | CASRGPGAETQYF
TRBJ2-7 | TRBV7-2 | CASSLAVNPREQYF
TRBJ2-7 | TRBV7-9 | CASSGPLLPYEQYF
TRBJ2-5 | TRBV5-1 | CASSTGTGAQETQYF
TRBJ1-2 | TRBV18 | CASSPPSASNYGYTF
TRBJ2-7 | TRBV11-3 | CASSSPAGAYEQYF
TRBJ1-1 | TRBV7-9 | CASSLDTGQGQAFF
TRBJ1-1 | TRBV5-1 | CASSLEGTALRAFF
TRBJ1-2 | TRBV7-9 | CASSPPGQGNYGYTF
TRBJ2-7 | TRBV2 | CASRMDTALPSEQYF
TRBJ2-2 | TRBV13 | CASSGTGELFF
TRBJ2-3 | TRBV15 | CATSIGTSGRGTDTQYF
TRBJ2-3 | TRBV6-4 | CASSDSNTDTQYF
TRBJ2-1 | TRBV7-2 | CASSFLRDSPVDEQFF
TRBJ1-5 | TRBV19 | CASSIGDRGLGNQPQHF